This is a list of T cell receptor beta chains from one sample in a study of T cell responses to AZD1222 COVID-19 vaccine. Assay used: immunoSEQ multiplex PCR; TCRdb lists only in-frame clones, some missing. Among around 120,000 clones listed, 85% to 90% were seen once. This specimen consisted of peripheral blood, obtained on day 0 of AZD1222 vaccination. The receptors were sampled from an adult in good health. CDR3s include the opening cysteine and the closing phenylalanine or tryptophan. The D gene is left open where the match is weak. Expanded clones get a size class; other rows say once, few or many, or leave the size out.

D	size	V	J	CDR3	DNA
TRBD1	once	TRBV6-5	TRBJ1-1	CASSPDRATEAFF	TGTGCCAGCAGTCCCGACAGGGCCACTGAAGCTTTCTTT
NA	NA	TRBV19	TRBJ1-2	CASSLWGSFYGYTF	TGTGCCAGTAGCCTTTGGGGCTCATTCTATGGCTACACCTTC
NA	NA	TRBV5-1	TRBJ2-7	CASSLSRDGALYEQYF	TGCGCCAGCAGCTTGTCCCGGGACGGTGCGCTCTACGAGCAGTACTTC
NA	few	TRBV11-2	TRBJ1-2	CASSSLWRGTYGYTF	TGTGCCAGCAGCTCTCTATGGAGGGGCACCTATGGCTACACCTTC
NA	NA	TRBV2	TRBJ2-2	CASRQGHTGELFF	TGTGCCAGCAGACAGGGTCACACCGGGGAGCTGTTTTTT
TRBD1	NA	TRBV5-1	TRBJ2-1	CASSLYTGAYNEQFF	TGCGCCAGCAGCTTGTACACAGGGGCATACAATGAGCAGTTCTTC
NA	NA	TRBV7-2	TRBJ1-5	CASSLLSTGGEPQHF	TGTGCCAGCAGCTTACTTTCGACAGGAGGGGAGCCCCAGCATTTT
NA	NA	TRBV15	TRBJ1-3	CATSRPRSAGNTIYF	TGTGCCACCAGCAGACCCCGGAGCGCTGGAAACACCATATATTTT
TRBD2	NA	TRBV6-5	TRBJ2-7	CASISRGGYEQYF	TGTGCCAGCATAAGCCGGGGAGGGTACGAGCAGTACTTC
NA	NA	TRBV28	TRBJ2-4	CASSNPFLAKNIQYF	TGTGCCAGCAGCAATCCCTTTTTGGCCAAAAACATTCAGTACTTC
NA	few	TRBV19	TRBJ1-1	CATLDFGRGTTEAFF	TGTGCCACCTTAGACTTCGGGCGGGGTACGACTGAAGCTTTCTTT
NA	NA	TRBV4-2	TRBJ1-2	CASSHLGGQNYGYTF	TGTGCCAGCAGCCACCTAGGTGGGCAAAACTATGGCTACACCTTC
NA	NA	TRBV27	TRBJ1-1	CASSSLTGFIAEAFF	TGTGCCAGCAGTTCCCTGACCGGGTTCATCGCTGAAGCTTTCTTT
NA	NA	TRBV11-2	TRBJ1-4	CASSLDSGTNEKLFF	TGTGCCAGCAGCTTAGATTCGGGGACTAATGAAAAACTGTTTTTT
NA	NA	TRBV4-3	TRBJ1-2	CASSQELQGRGYTF	TGCGCCAGCAGCCAAGAATTACAGGGTAGGGGCTACACCTTC
TRBD1	few	TRBV5-6	TRBJ2-7	CASSRTGLLSYEQYF	TGTGCCAGCAGCAGGACAGGCCTTCTATCCTACGAGCAGTACTTC
NA	few	TRBV7-8	TRBJ2-1	CASSLGGKYNEQFF	TGTGCCAGCAGCTTAGGAGGGAAATACAATGAGCAGTTCTTC
NA	NA	TRBV11-2	TRBJ1-6	CASSLEPRSPLHF	TGTGCCAGCAGCTTAGAACCGCGTTCACCCCTCCACTTT
NA	NA	TRBV2	TRBJ2-7	CASSEVDGESYEQYF	TGTGCCAGCAGTGAGGTGGACGGGGAGAGCTACGAGCAGTACTTC
TRBD1	NA	TRBV15	TRBJ2-7	CATSRSYRGPFYF	TGTGCCACCAGCAGGTCGTACAGGGGGCCCTTTTACTTC
NA	NA	TRBV9	TRBJ1-1	CASSGSTFGGNTEAFF	TGTGCCAGCAGCGGTAGTACGTTCGGGGGGAACACTGAAGCTTTCTTT
NA	NA	TRBV6-1	TRBJ1-1	CASSERWTANTEAFF	TGTGCCAGCAGTGAACGATGGACAGCGAACACTGAAGCTTTCTTT
NA	NA	TRBV13	TRBJ1-1	CASLIGRSYEAFF	TGTGCCAGCTTAATCGGCCGATCATATGAAGCTTTCTTT
NA	NA	TRBV3-1/TRBV3-2	TRBJ2-2	CASSQRQNTGELFF	TGTGCCAGCAGCCAAAGACAGAACACCGGGGAGCTGTTTTTT
NA	NA	TRBV12-5	TRBJ2-1	CASGPLTTEHNEQFF	TGTGCTAGTGGTCCCCTCACCACGGAGCACAATGAGCAGTTCTTC
NA	NA	TRBV20-1	TRBJ1-1	CSAKENTEAFF	TGCAGTGCTAAAGAAAACACTGAAGCTTTCTTT
NA	once	TRBV6-1	TRBJ2-7	CASSEIWSYEQYF	TGTGCCAGCAGTGAAATATGGTCCTACGAGCAGTACTTC
NA	NA	TRBV24-1	TRBJ2-1	CATSDWSSELQFF	TGTGCCACCAGTGATTGGAGCTCCGAATTGCAGTTCTTC
NA	few	TRBV9	TRBJ2-1	CASSVGSNEQFF	TGTGCCAGCAGCGTAGGGTCTAATGAGCAGTTCTTC
NA	NA	TRBV2	TRBJ1-2	CRTTENYGYTF	TGTAGGACGACAGAAAACTATGGCTACACCTTC
NA	NA	TRBV7-2	TRBJ1-2	CASSSDGGNSGYTF	TGTGCCAGCAGCTCGGACGGTGGGAACTCTGGCTACACCTTC
NA	NA	TRBV4-1	TRBJ1-2	CASSPLWGVLGRYGYTF	TGCGCCAGCAGCCCCTTATGGGGAGTCCTGGGGAGGTATGGCTACACCTTC
NA	NA	TRBV9	TRBJ2-2	CASRGYDTANTGELFF	TGTGCCAGCAGAGGTTATGACACCGCGAACACCGGGGAGCTGTTTTTT
NA	NA	TRBV19	TRBJ1-1	CASSRQRNTEAFF	TGTGCCAGTAGCCGACAGCGGAACACTGAAGCTTTCTTT
NA	NA	TRBV6-5	TRBJ1-1	CASYREGLEAFF	TGTGCCAGCTACAGGGAGGGCCTCGAAGCTTTCTTT
NA	few	TRBV3-1/TRBV3-2	TRBJ2-7	CASSQEGSRSGEQYF	TGTGCCAGCAGCCAAGAAGGGTCCAGGTCCGGCGAGCAGTACTTC
TRBD2	NA	TRBV6-1	TRBJ2-5	CASSVGSGGSQETQYF	TGTGCCAGCAGTGTTGGTAGCGGGGGGAGCCAAGAGACCCAGTACTTC
NA	NA	TRBV6-4	TRBJ1-2	CASSDLPDPYGYTF	TGTGCCAGCAGTGACTTGCCGGACCCCTATGGCTACACCTTC
TRBD2	NA	TRBV18	TRBJ2-2	CASSGTSTGELFF	TGTGCCAGCTCGGGGACTAGCACCGGGGAGCTGTTTTTT
NA	few	TRBV7-3	TRBJ1-1	CASSLIQGTTEAFF	TGTGCCAGCAGCTTAATTCAGGGAACCACTGAAGCTTTCTTT
NA	NA	TRBV29-1	TRBJ1-2	CSGGEQGIFNYGYTF	TGCAGCGGTGGTGAACAGGGTATTTTTAACTATGGCTACACCTTC
NA	NA	TRBV10-1	TRBJ1-2	CASSESANYGYTF	TGCGCCAGCAGTGAGTCAGCTAACTATGGCTACACCTTC
NA	NA	TRBV5-1	TRBJ2-7	CASSLATGGGREQYF	TGCGCCAGCAGCTTGGCGACAGGCGGCGGGAGAGAGCAGTACTTC
NA	NA	TRBV5-5	TRBJ2-7	CASSLGQGRYEQYF	TGTGCCAGCAGCTTGGGGCAGGGTCGGTACGAGCAGTACTTC
NA	once	TRBV5-4	TRBJ2-5	CASSVPGRGGETQYF	TGTGCCAGCAGCGTACCCGGCAGGGGGGGGGAGACCCAGTACTTC
NA	NA	TRBV10-3	TRBJ1-4	CAISPGQISREKLFF	TGTGCCATCAGTCCGGGCCAGATCTCCCGTGAAAAACTGTTTTTT
TRBD1	few	TRBV27	TRBJ1-1	CASNTGGGTEAFF	TGTGCCAGCAACACAGGGGGGGGCACTGAAGCTTTCTTT
NA	few	TRBV5-1	TRBJ2-5	CASSLAPSQETQYF	TGCGCCAGCAGCTTGGCTCCCAGCCAAGAGACCCAGTACTTC
TRBD1	once	TRBV18	TRBJ1-5	CASSPGQSNQPQHF	TGTGCCAGCTCACCGGGACAGAGTAATCAGCCCCAGCATTTT
NA	NA	TRBV4-2	TRBJ2-7	CASSQAAYEQYF	TGTGCCAGCAGCCAAGCGGCCTACGAGCAGTACTTC
NA	NA	TRBV19	TRBJ2-7	CASRGGASPYEQYF	TGTGCCAGTAGGGGGGGCGCTTCACCCTACGAGCAGTACTTC
NA	NA	TRBV20-1	TRBJ1-2	CSARDSPGYTF	TGCAGTGCTAGGGACAGTCCTGGCTACACCTTC
NA	NA	TRBV11-2	TRBJ2-1	CASSLGGSSYNEQFF	TGTGCCAGCAGCTTAGGCGGAAGCTCCTACAATGAGCAGTTCTTC
NA	NA	TRBV9	TRBJ2-7	CASSVGPTGQAEQYF	TGTGCCAGCAGCGTAGGGCCCACGGGACAAGCCGAGCAGTACTTC
TRBD1	NA	TRBV19	TRBJ1-1	CASTRDRVTEAFF	TGTGCCAGTACACGGGACAGGGTCACTGAAGCTTTCTTT
NA	NA	TRBV7-9	TRBJ1-1	CASSLGVDTEAFF	TGTGCCAGCAGCTTAGGAGTGGACACTGAAGCTTTCTTT
NA	NA	TRBV12-3/TRBV12-4	TRBJ1-1	CASSLTVNTEAFF	TGTGCCAGCAGTCTGACAGTAAACACTGAAGCTTTCTTT